This T cell receptor beta chain was identified during a study of PD-L1 blockade in urothelial cancer. Study-wide background: Male sex and bladder-origin urothelial cancer were recorded for about 90% of the roughly 30 patients. Blood was subjected to analysis at 3 weeks (second dose) and 6 weeks following treatment start.

Time point given: pretreatment peripheral blood. Looked up from germline, CDR1 is SEHNR and CDR2 is FQNEAQ (reference sequence). This CDR3 comprises 15 residues. Profiled with immunoSEQ multiplex PCR; TCRdb holds only in-frame clones, not every one. This sample has 45,000 to 55,000 clones, with about four fifths found just once. Points on this clone: A junction boundary mismatches the germline segment, possibly from a read error.

The receptor was derived from a man aged 65 to 79 with urothelial cancer. J is TRBJ2-4 and V is TRBV7-9; 10 nucleotides agree with TRBD1. The sequencing here drew on PBMCs, taken around atezolizumab (anti-PD-L1) treatment. CDR3 sequence (DNA): TGTGCCAGCAGCTTAGGAGGGACAGGGGAGAGGAGAACAAGGTTC. This codes for CASSLGGTGERRTRF.